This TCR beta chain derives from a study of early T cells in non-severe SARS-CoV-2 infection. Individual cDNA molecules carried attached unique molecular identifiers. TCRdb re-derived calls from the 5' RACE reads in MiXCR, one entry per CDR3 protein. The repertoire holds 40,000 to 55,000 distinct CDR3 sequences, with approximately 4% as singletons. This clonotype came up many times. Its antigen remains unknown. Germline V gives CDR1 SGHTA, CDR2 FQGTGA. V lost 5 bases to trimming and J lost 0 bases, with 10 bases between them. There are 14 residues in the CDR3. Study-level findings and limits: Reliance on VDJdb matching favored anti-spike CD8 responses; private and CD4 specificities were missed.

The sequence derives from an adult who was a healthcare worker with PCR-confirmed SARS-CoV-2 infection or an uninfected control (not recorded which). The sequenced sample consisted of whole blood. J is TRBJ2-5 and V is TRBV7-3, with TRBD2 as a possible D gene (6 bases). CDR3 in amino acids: CASSTAGNQETQYF. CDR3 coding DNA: TGTGCCAGCAGCACGGCGGGGAACCAAGAGACCCAGTACTTC.